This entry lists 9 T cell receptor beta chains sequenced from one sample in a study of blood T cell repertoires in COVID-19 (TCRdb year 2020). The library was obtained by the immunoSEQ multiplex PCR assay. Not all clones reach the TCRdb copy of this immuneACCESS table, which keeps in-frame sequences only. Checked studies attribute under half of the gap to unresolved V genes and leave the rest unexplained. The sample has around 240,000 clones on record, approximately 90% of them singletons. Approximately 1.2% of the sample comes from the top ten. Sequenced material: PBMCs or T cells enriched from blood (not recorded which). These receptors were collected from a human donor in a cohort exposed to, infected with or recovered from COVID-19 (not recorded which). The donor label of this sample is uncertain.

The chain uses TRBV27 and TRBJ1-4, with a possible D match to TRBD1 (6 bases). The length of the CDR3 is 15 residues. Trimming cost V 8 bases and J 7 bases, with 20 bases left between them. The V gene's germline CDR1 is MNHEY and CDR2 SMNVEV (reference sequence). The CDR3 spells CASRPFQGTVEKLFF. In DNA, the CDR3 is TGTGCCAGCCGCCCGTTCCAGGGGACGGTTGAAAAACTGTTTTTT.

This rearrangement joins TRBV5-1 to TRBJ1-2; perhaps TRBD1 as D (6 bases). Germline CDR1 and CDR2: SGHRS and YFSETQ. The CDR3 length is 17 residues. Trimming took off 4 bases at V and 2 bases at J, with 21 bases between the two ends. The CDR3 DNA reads TGCGCCAGCAGCCCGGCAGGGGTGGAAAGGTTGAACTATGGCTACACCTTC. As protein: CASSPAGVERLNYGYTF.

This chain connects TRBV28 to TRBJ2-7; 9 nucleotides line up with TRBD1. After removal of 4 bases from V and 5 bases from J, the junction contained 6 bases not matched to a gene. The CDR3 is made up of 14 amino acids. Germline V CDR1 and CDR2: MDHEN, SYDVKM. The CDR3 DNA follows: TGTGCCAGCAGTTCCCGGACAGGGGAGAACGAGCAGTACTTC. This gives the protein CASSSRTGENEQYF.

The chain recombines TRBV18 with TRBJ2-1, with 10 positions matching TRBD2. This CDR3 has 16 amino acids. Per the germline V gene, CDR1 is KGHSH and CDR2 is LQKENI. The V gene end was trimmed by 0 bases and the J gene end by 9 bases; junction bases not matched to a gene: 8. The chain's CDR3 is CASSPPGSSGGREQFF. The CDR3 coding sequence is TGTGCCAGCTCACCACCGGGGTCTAGCGGGGGTCGTGAGCAGTTCTTC. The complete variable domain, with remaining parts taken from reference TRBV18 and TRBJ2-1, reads NAGVMQNPRHLVRRRGQEARLRCSPMKGHSHVYWYRQLPEEGLKFMVYLQKENIIDESGMPKERFSAEFPKEGPSILRIQQVVRGDSAAYFCASSPPGSSGGREQFFGPGTRLTVL.

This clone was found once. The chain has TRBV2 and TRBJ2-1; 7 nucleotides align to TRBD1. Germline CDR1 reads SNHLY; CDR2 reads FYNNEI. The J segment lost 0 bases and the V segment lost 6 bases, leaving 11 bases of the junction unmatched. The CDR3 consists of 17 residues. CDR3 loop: CASRHRGALSSYNEQFF. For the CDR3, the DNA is TGTGCCAGCAGGCACAGGGGCGCCCTTAGCTCCTACAATGAGCAGTTCTTC.

The CDR3 spells CASSPNSIRGQSSPLHF. CDR3 sequence (DNA): TGTGCCAGCTCACCCAACTCCATACGGGGACAGTCGTCACCCCTCCACTTT. The genes are TRBV18 and TRBJ1-6; 7 nucleotides align to TRBD1. The CDR3 covers 17 residues. The V segment lost 3 bases and the J segment 10 bases; nucleotides outside the gene matches: 15. Per germline, CDR1 KGHSH and CDR2 LQKENI.

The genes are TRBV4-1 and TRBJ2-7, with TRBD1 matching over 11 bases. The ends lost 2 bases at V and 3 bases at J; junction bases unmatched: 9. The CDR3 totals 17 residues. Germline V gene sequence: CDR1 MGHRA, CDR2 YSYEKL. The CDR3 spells CASSQQLGGQGVYEQYF. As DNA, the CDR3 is TGCGCCAGCAGCCAACAACTGGGGGGACAGGGGGTCTACGAGCAGTACTTC.

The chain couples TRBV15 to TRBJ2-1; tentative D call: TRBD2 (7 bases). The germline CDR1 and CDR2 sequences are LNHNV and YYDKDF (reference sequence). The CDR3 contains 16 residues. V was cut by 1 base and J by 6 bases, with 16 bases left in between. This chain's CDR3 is CATSRGPPGGANEQFF. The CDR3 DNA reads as TGTGCCACCAGCAGAGGCCCGCCGGGGGGCGCCAATGAGCAGTTCTTC.

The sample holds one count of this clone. This CDR3 is CASSVGDRGVGYGYTF. CDR3 DNA sequence: TGCGCCAGCAGCGTTGGGGACAGGGGTGTCGGCTATGGCTACACCTTC. The genes are TRBV5-1 and TRBJ1-2, with 10 bases lining up with TRBD1. Germline CDR1 is SGHRS and CDR2 is YFSETQ. V was pared by 4 bases and J by 4 bases, with 10 bases of the junction left unmatched. CDR3 size: 16 residues.